Presented here are 19 T cell receptor beta chains from one specimen sequenced in a study of response to subunit inactivated influenza vaccine. TCRdb recomputed calls from the RT-PCR reads with MiXCR, one row per CDR3 protein. The sample lists about 480,000 distinct CDR3 sequences, approximately 11% occurring once. Source: PBMCs from blood, taken roughly 48 days after vaccination. The origin of the receptors is a man aged 45-65 years who received an inactivated influenza vaccine.

This sequence joins TRBV7-9 and TRBJ2-7; D may be TRBD2 (5 bases). The CDR3 runs 10 residues. Per germline, CDR1 SEHNR and CDR2 FQNEAQ (reference sequence). V shed 4 bases and J shed 7 bases, with 5 bases lying between them. CDR3 bases: TGTGCCAGCAGCTCGGGGGAGCAGTACTTC. Amino acids: CASSSGEQYF.

This chain links TRBV3-1 with TRBJ1-5; the match to TRBD1 covers 8 bases. V dropped 3 bases and J dropped 6; count of bases not matched to a gene: 4. The CDR3 covers 14 residues. The germline V gene encodes CDR1 LGHDT and CDR2 YNNKEL (reference sequence). This chain's CDR3 is CASSQTGAFQPQHF. DNA for the CDR3: TGTGCCAGCAGCCAGACAGGGGCTTTTCAGCCCCAGCATTTT.

The chain joins TRBV12-3 or TRBV12-4 to TRBJ2-3; D gene ambiguous. V lost 2 bases, J lost 3 bases, and 12 bases lay in between. The CDR3 totals 15 residues. CDR3 amino acids: CASSLSRQSTDTQYF. CDR3 bases: TGTGCCAGCAGTTTATCCCGGCAATCAACAGATACGCAGTATTTT.

The V call is TRBV7-6, the J call TRBJ1-4; D might be TRBD1 (5 bases). Trimming left V 5 bases short and J 4 bases short, with 20 bases between. The germline CDR1 and CDR2 sequences are SGHVS and FNYEAQ. CDR3 length: 17 amino acids. The CDR3 DNA reads as TGTGCCAGCAGCCCTTCGACGCGGGGCCGAATTAATGAAAAACTGTTTTTT. As protein: CASSPSTRGRINEKLFF.

The chain recombines TRBV29-1 with TRBJ2-1, with 7 bases matching TRBD2. V lost 3 bases and J lost 5; bases outside the gene matches: 7. Germline assignment: CDR1 SQVTM and CDR2 ANQGSEA. The CDR3 spans 14 residues. CDR3 sequence reads: CSVDSSGTDNEQFF. The CDR3, as DNA: TGCAGCGTTGACTCTAGCGGTACTGACAATGAGCAGTTCTTC.

The rearrangement uses TRBV20-1 and TRBJ2-7; perhaps TRBD1 as D (6 bases). This CDR3 region has 14 residues. From germline, CDR1 is DFQATT and CDR2 SNEGSKA (reference sequence). Trimming cost V 2 bases and J 4 bases, with 15 bases left between them. CDR3 in DNA: TGCAGTGCTAGACCCCTGGCTGGACAGTACGAGCAGTACTTC. Its protein product is CSARPLAGQYEQYF.

The V gene is TRBV7-2, the J gene TRBJ2-2, with 11 bases identical to TRBD2. V lost 5 bases, J lost 7 bases, and 9 bases stayed unmatched. The CDR3 covers 16 residues. Per the germline V gene, CDR1 is SGHTA and CDR2 is FQGNSA. CDR3 amino acids: CASSEAGTSGGGELFF. In nucleotides, the CDR3 is TGTGCCAGCAGCGAAGCCGGGACTAGCGGCGGCGGGGAGCTGTTTTTT.

This clonotype was counted a few times. The chain combines TRBV20-1 with TRBJ2-5, with a tentative D call TRBD1 (5 bases). Trimming stripped 0 bases from V and 3 bases from J, with 8 bases between. The CDR3 is 13 amino acids. Germline lookup yields CDR1 DFQATT and CDR2 SNEGSKA (reference sequence). Here the CDR3 reads CSAREDREETQYF. For the CDR3, the DNA is TGCAGTGCTAGAGAAGACAGAGAAGAGACCCAGTACTTC.

This clonotype was counted ten times or more. The chain is built from TRBV6-5 and TRBJ1-5; TRBD1 is a possible D gene (5 bases). V lost 2 bases, J lost 7 bases, and 12 bases lay in between. CDR3 length: 14 amino acids. Germline-derived CDR1 and CDR2 are MNHEY and SVGAGI. The CDR3 DNA reads as TGTGCCAGCAGTTACGGCAGGGTGGGGCAGCCCCAGCATTTT. As protein: CASSYGRVGQPQHF.

The chain is built from TRBV20-1 and TRBJ2-3; D may be TRBD2 (5 bases). Looked up from germline, CDR1 is DFQATT and CDR2 is SNEGSKA (reference sequence). Trimming removed 6 bases from V and 4 bases from J, with 11 bases in between. CDR3 length equals 12 residues. CDR3 in amino acids: CSATEEADTQYF. DNA of the CDR3: TGCAGTGCCACGGAGGAGGCAGATACGCAGTATTTT.

The chain employs TRBV20-1 and TRBJ2-7; D not certain. The CDR3 is 13 residues long. CDR1 DFQATT and CDR2 SNEGSKA come from the germline V gene (reference sequence). The V end lost 0 bases, the J end lost 0 bases, and 6 bases lay between the germline ends. Here the CDR3 reads CSAREISSYEQYF. The CDR3 DNA reads TGCAGTGCTAGAGAGATCAGCTCCTACGAGCAGTACTTC.

This clonotype was seen at least ten times. The chain is built from TRBV7-8 and TRBJ2-7; D call uncertain. Germline CDR1 SGHVS, CDR2 FQNEAQ. Trimming shortened V by 0 bases and J by 6 bases, and 9 bases separated the two germline ends. The CDR3 loop spans 13 amino acids. CDR3 nucleotides: TGTGCCAGCAGCTTAGCTGGACGTTTCGAGCAGTACTTC. Its protein is CASSLAGRFEQYF.

The V gene is TRBV20-1, the J gene TRBJ1-6; D ambiguous. The CDR3 extends over 14 amino acids. Trimming stripped 5 bases from V and 6 bases from J, with 14 bases between. CDR1 DFQATT and CDR2 SNEGSKA come from the germline V gene (reference sequence). The CDR3 nucleotides are TGCAGTGCTGCAGCCCAGTCTAGTAATTCACCCCTCCACTTT. This sequence encodes CSAAAQSSNSPLHF.

This clonotype has more than one count but fewer than ten. This chain connects TRBV27 to TRBJ2-7; 7 nucleotides agree with TRBD1. Germline V gives CDR1 MNHEY, CDR2 SMNVEV (reference sequence). This CDR3 contains 15 residues. The J segment lost 3 bases and the V segment lost 5 bases, leaving 10 bases of the junction unmatched. CDR3: CASSPVDRFNYEQYF. DNA of the CDR3: TGTGCCAGCAGTCCCGTGGACAGGTTCAACTACGAGCAGTACTTC.

Worth noting for this clonotype: This may stem from a read error, because a much larger clone lies one nucleotide away. J is TRBJ2-7 and V is TRBV7-6; possible D gene TRBD1, 5 bases. The V and J ends lost 1 base and 0 bases respectively, with 7 bases between them. CDR1 and CDR2 (germline): SGHVS, FNYEAQ. This CDR3 region has 14 residues. The CDR3 coding sequence is TGTGCCAGCAGCTTAGGGACATACTCCTACGAGCAGTACTTC. This translates into CASSLGTYSYEQYF.

The rearrangement links TRBV7-9 to TRBJ2-1; D perhaps matches TRBD2 (5 bases). Deletions cut 7 bases from V and 7 bases from J, with 14 bases between. There are 13 residues in the CDR3. Germline CDR1 is SEHNR and CDR2 is FQNEAQ (reference sequence). CDR3 sequence reads: CASTHSGGNEQFF. The CDR3 DNA reads TGTGCCAGCACCCATAGTGGAGGAAATGAGCAGTTCTTC.

This clonotype was seen only a few times. The V gene is TRBV18, the J gene TRBJ2-4; 12 nucleotides line up with TRBD2. This CDR3 has 17 amino acids. V dropped 0 bases and J dropped 0; count of bases not matched to a gene: 0. Germline assignment: CDR1 KGHSH and CDR2 LQKENI. The CDR3 sequence is CASSPPTSGRAKNIQYF. The CDR3 DNA sequence: TGTGCCAGCTCACCACCGACTAGCGGGAGAGCCAAAAACATTCAGTACTTC.

This clonotype was observed many times. The chain uses TRBV5-1 and TRBJ2-3; possibly TRBD2 for D (6 bases). With 4 bases removed from V and 0 bases from J, the gap between germline ends came to 12 bases. Germline V gene sequence: CDR1 SGHRS, CDR2 YFSETQ. The CDR3 has 15 residues. The CDR3 here is CASSGGLLSTDTQYF. CDR3 bases: TGCGCCAGCAGCGGGGGACTCCTGAGCACAGATACGCAGTATTTT.

The rearrangement joins TRBV29-1 to TRBJ2-2; 10 positions agree with TRBD1. J was trimmed by 6 bases and V by 6 bases; bases with no gene match: 10. The CDR3 consists of 15 residues. CDR1 is SQVTM, CDR2 ANQGSEA, per germline. The chain's CDR3 is CSVLRDRGGPGELFF. The CDR3, as DNA: TGCAGCGTCCTCCGGGACAGGGGAGGTCCCGGGGAGCTGTTTTTT.